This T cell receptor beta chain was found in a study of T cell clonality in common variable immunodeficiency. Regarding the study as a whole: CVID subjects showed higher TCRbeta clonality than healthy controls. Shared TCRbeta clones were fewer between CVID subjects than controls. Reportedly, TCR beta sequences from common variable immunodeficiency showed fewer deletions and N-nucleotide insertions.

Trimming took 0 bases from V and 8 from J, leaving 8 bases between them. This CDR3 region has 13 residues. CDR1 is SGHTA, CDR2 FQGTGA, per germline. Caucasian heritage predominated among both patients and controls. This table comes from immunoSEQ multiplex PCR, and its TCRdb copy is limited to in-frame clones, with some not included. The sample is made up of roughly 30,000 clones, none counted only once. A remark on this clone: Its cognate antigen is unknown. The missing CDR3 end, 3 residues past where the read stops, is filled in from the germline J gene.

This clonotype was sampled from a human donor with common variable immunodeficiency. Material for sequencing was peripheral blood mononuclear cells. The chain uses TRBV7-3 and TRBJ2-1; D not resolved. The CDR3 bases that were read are TGTGCCAGCAGCTTAACACAGCAGGATGAG. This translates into CASSLTQQDE. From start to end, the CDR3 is CASSLTQQDEQFF.